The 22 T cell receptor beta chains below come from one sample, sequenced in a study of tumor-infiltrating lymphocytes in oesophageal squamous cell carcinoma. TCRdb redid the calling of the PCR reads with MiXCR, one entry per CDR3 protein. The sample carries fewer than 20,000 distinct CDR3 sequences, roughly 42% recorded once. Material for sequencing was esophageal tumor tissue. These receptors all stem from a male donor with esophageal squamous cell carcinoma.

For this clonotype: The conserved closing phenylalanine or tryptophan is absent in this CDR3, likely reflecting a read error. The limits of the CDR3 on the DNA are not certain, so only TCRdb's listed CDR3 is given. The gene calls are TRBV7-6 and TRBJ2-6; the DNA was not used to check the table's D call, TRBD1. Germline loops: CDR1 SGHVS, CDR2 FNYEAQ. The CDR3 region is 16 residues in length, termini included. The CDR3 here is CASSPQMGGHEQYFGA.

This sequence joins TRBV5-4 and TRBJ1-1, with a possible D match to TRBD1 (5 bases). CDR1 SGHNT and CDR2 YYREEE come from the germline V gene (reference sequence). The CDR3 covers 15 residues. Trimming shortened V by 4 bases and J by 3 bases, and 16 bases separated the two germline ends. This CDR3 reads CASSTQGRGYTEAFF. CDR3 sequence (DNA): TGTGCCAGCAGCACCCAAGGACGGGGGTACACTGAAGCTTTCTTT.

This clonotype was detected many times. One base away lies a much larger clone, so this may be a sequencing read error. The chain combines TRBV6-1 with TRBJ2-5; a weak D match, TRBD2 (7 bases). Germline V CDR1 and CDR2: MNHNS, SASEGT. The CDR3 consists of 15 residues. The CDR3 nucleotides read TGTGCTACAAGGGTTTTATTAGGGGGGGCAGGTGAGCAGTACTTC. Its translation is CATRVLLGGAGEQYF.

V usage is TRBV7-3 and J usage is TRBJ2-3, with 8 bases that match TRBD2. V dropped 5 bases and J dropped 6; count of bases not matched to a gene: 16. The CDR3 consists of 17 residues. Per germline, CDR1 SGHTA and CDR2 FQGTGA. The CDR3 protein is CASSPHPGLAGKDTQYF. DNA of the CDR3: TGTGCCAGCAGCCCTCACCCCGGACTAGCAGGGAAGGATACGCAGTATTTT.

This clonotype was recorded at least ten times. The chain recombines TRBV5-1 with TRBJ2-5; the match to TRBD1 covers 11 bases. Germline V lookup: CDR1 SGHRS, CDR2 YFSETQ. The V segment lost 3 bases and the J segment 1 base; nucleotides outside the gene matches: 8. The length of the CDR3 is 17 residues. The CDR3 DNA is TGCGCCAGCAGCTCCCAAGGAGGACAGGGGGCCCAAGAGACCCAGTACTTC. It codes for CASSSQGGQGAQETQYF.

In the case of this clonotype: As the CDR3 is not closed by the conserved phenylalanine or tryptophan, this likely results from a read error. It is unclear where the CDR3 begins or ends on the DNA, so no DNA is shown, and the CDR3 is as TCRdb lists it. The CDR3 protein is CASSLEVPSPLHFGN. The chain uses TRBV28 and TRBJ2-1; TRBD2 is the table's D call and was not checked against the DNA. The CDR3 is 15 residues long, counting both termini. Germline V lookup: CDR1 MDHEN, CDR2 SYDVKM.

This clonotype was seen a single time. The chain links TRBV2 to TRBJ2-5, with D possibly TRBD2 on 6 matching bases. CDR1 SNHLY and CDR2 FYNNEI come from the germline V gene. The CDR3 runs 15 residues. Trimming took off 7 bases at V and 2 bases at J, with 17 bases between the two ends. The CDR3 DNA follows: TGTGCCAGCACCCTACTTGGGACTGCACAAGAGACCCAGTACTTC. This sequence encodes CASTLLGTAQETQYF.

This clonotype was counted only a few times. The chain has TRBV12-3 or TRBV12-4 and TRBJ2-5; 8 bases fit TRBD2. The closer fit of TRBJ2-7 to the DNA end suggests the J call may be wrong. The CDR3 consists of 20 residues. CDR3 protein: CASSLIRSDLLAGLPYEQYF. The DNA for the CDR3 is TGTGCCAGCAGTTTAATACGGTCGGATCTTCTAGCGGGCCTCCCCTACGAGCAGTACTTC.

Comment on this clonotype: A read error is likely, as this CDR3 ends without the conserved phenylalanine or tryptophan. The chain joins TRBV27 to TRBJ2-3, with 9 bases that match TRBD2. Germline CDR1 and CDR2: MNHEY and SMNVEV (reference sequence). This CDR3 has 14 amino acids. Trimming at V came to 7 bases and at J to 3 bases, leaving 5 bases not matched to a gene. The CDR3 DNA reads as TGTGCCAGCAAACCTGGACTAGCGACAGATACGCAGTATTCT. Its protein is CASKPGLATDTQYS.

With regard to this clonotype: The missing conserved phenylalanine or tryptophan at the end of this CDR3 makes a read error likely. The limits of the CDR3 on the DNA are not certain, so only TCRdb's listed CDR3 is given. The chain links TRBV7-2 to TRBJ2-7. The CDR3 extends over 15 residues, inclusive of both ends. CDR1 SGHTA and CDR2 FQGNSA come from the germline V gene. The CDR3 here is CASSTSDGYGYTFGS.

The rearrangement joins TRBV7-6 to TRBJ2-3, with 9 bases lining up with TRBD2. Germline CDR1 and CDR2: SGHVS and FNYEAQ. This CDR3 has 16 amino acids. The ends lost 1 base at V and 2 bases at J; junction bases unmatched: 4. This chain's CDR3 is CASSLGLADFTDTQYF. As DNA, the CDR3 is TGTGCCAGCAGCTTAGGACTAGCGGATTTCACAGATACGCAGTATTTT.

The CDR3 DNA reads TGTGCCAGCCGCCGACAGGGGAACTACAATGAGCAGTTCTTC. The encoded protein is CASRRQGNYNEQFF. The chain combines TRBV12-3 or TRBV12-4 with TRBJ2-5; 8 nucleotides align to TRBD1. Gene TRBJ2-1 matches the end of the DNA better, so the J call may be wrong. The CDR3 spans 14 residues.

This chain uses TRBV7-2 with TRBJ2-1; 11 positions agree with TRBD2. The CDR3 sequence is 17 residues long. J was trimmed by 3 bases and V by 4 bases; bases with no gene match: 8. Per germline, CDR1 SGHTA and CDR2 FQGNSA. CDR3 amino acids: CASSSLEGLAVYNEQFF. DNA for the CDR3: TGTGCCAGCAGCTCCTTGGAGGGACTAGCGGTCTACAATGAGCAGTTCTTC.

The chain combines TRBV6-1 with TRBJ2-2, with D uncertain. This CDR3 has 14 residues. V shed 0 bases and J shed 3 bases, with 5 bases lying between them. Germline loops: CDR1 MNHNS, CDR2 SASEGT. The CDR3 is CASSEAPDTGELFF. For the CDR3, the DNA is TGTGCCAGCAGTGAAGCTCCAGACACCGGGGAGCTGTTTTTT.

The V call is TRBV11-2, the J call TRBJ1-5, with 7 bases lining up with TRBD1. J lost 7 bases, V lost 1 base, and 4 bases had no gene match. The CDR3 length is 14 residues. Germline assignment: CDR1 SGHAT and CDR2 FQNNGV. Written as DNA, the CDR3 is TGTGCCAGCAGCTTAGGACAGGGTGAGCAGCCCCAGCATTTT. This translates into CASSLGQGEQPQHF.

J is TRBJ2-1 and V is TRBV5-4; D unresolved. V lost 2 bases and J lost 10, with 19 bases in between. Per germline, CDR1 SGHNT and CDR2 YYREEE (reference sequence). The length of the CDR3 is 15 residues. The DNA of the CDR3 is TGTGCCAGCAGCTTCTGGGGTTCCGAAATCTACGAGCAGTTCTTC. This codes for CASSFWGSEIYEQFF.

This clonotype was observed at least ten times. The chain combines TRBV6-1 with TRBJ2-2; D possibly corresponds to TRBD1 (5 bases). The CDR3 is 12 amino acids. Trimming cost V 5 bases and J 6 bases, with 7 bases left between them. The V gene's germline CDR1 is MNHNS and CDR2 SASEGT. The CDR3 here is CASSSRAGELFF. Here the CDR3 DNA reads TGTGCCAGCAGTTCCAGGGCCGGGGAGCTGTTTTTT.

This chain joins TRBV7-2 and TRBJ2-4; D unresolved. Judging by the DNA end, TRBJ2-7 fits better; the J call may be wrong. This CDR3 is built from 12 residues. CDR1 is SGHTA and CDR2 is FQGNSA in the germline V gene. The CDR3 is CASSPSAYEQYF. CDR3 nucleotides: TGTGCCAGCAGCCCGTCGGCCTACGAGCAGTACTTC.

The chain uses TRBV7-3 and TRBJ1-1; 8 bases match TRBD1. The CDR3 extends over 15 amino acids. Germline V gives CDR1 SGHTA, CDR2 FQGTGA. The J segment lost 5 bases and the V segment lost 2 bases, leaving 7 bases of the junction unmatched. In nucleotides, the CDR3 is TGTGCCAGCAGCTTATCTACAGGGGGAACAACTGAAGCTTTCTTT. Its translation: CASSLSTGGTTEAFF.

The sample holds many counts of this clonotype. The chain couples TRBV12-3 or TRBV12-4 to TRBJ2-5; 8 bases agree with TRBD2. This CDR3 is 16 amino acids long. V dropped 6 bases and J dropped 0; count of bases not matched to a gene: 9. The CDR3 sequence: CASSATSEGNQETQYF. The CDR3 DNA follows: TGTGCCAGCAGCGCGACTAGCGAGGGCAACCAAGAGACCCAGTACTTC.

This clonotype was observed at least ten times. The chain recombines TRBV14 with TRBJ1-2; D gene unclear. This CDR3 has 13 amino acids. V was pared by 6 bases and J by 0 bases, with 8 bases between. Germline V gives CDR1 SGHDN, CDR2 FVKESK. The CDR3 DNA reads TGTGCCAGCAGTCGGACCTCTAACTATGGCTACACCTTC. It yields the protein CASSRTSNYGYTF.

CDR3 DNA sequence: TGTGCCAGCAGCGCTACAGGAGAGGAGACCCAGTACTTC. It is translated as CASSATGEETQYF. The chain employs TRBV7-8 and TRBJ2-5, with a possible D match to TRBD1 (5 bases). The CDR3 consists of 13 residues. Trimming took 5 bases from V and 5 from J, leaving 12 bases between them. Germline V CDR1 and CDR2: SGHVS, FQNEAQ.